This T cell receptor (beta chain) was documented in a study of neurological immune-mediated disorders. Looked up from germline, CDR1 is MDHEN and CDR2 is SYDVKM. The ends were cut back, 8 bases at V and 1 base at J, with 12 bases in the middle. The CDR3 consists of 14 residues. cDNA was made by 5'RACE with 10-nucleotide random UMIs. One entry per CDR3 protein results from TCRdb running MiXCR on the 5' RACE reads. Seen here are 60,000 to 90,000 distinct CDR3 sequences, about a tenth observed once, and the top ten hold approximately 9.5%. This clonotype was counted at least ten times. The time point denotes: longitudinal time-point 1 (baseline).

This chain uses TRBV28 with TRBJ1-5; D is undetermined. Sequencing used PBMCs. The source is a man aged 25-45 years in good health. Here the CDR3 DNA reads TGTGCCAGCCGGCGGCTAGCGAGCAATCAGCCCCAGCATTTT. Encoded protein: CASRRLASNQPQHF.